The clone carrying this T cell receptor beta chain has more than one count but fewer than ten. CDR3 length: 15 amino acids. Deletions cut 6 bases from V and 3 bases from J, with 15 bases between. The germline V gene has CDR1 SNHLY and CDR2 FYNNEI. The data were taken from a study of blood T cell repertoires in COVID-19. Study-level background: Samples of COVID-19 (acute and convalescent) were obtained from the United States, Italy and Spain.

Per the original methods: Reference gene primer amplification gave nucleated cell count estimates. Sequencing used immunoSEQ multiplex PCR; TCRdb keeps in-frame clones, though not all of them. V and J calls plus clone size are reproduced from that table; the DNA served to infer D and trimming. The table lists roughly 250,000 clones, approximately 86% of them singletons. Individuals drawn from 24 US areas were about 18 to 95 years old. The sequenced material came from PBMCs or T cells enriched from blood (not recorded which). The rearrangement uses TRBV2 and TRBJ1-5; D gene unclear. This receptor was obtained from a woman in her twenties or thirties with acute COVID-19. CDR3 region: CASRFFNSFNQPQHF. The CDR3, as DNA: TGTGCCAGCAGGTTCTTCAACAGTTTCAATCAGCCCCAGCATTTT.